In this sample, the clone carrying this TCR beta chain turned up a few times. This entry is derived from a study of cytomegalovirus exposure and HLA in healthy donors. The primer mix had 60 Vbeta and 13 Jbeta primers. Method: immunoSEQ multiplex PCR; TCRdb's copy keeps in-frame clones and lacks some. The table lists fewer than 150,000 clones, just under 80% of them singletons. Germline lookup yields CDR1 MNHNS and CDR2 SASEGT. The CDR3 runs 13 residues. V gave up 8 bases and J gave up 6 bases, with 13 bases separating them. The V call is TRBV6-1, the J call TRBJ2-2; D possibly corresponds to TRBD2 (6 bases). This TCR came from a man between 25 and 39 years old in good health and CMV-seronegative. The sequencing input was PBMCs. The CDR3 sequence is CASDPGEAGELFF. The CDR3 nucleotides are TGTGCCAGCGATCCCGGGGAGGCCGGGGAGCTGTTTTTT.